The subject of this entry is one T cell receptor (beta chain). Its target is not known. RNA transcripts served as the template for amplifying TCR beta CDR3 regions. The HTBI set primed first-round TCR CDR3 RT-PCR. TCRdb redid the calling of the multiplex PCR reads with MiXCR, one entry per CDR3 protein. This table has about 260,000 distinct CDR3 sequences, about a sixth appearing once. These data are taken from a study of T cells in Graves' hyperthyroidism and ophthalmopathy. Study outcomes and limitations: In simple terms, a model built on 13 V-J features told ophthalmopathy apart from stable hyperthyroidism. Ophthalmopathy got predicted by the model a median 6.5 months before its onset.

Clinical symptoms, serum thyroxine, TRAb, thyroid ultrasound and orbital computed tomography established diagnosis. CDR1 MDHEN and CDR2 SYDVKM come from the germline V gene. The CDR3 extends over 14 amino acids. The V segment lost 4 bases and the J segment 6 bases; nucleotides outside the gene matches: 5. V usage is TRBV28 and J usage is TRBJ2-3; 9 nucleotides line up with TRBD1. Input material: blood. This TCR was sampled from a woman younger than 30 with Graves' ophthalmopathy. CDR3 coding DNA: TGTGCCAGCAGTTGGACAGGGGCTGCGGATACGCAGTATTTT. It specifies CASSWTGAADTQYF.